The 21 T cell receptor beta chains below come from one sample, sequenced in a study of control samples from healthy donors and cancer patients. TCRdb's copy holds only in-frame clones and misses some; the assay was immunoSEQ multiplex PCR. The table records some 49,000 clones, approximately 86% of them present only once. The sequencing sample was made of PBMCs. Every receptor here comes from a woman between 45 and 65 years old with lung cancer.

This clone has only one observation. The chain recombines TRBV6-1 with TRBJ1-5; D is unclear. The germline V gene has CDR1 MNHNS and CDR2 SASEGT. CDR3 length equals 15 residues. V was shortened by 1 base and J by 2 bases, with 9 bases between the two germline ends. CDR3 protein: CASSEGVVRNQPQHF. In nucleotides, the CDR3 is TGTGCCAGCAGTGAAGGAGTGGTTCGCAATCAGCCCCAGCATTTT.

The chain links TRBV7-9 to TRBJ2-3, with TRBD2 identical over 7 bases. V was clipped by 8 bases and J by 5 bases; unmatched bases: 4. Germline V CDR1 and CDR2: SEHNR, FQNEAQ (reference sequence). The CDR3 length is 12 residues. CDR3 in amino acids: CASGGGIDTQYF. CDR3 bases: TGTGCCAGCGGCGGGGGTATAGATACGCAGTATTTT.

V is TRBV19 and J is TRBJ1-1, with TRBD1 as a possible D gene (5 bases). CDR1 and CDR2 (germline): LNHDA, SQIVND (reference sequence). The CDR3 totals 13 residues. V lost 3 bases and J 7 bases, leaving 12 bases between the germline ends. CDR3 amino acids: CASSMAGSFEAFF. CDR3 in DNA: TGTGCCAGTAGTATGGCAGGGAGCTTTGAAGCTTTCTTT.

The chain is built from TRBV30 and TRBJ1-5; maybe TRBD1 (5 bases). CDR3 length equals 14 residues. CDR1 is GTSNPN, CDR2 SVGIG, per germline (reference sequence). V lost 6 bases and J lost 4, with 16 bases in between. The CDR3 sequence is CACKTGGRNQPQHF. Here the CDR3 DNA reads TGTGCCTGCAAAACAGGAGGGAGGAATCAGCCCCAGCATTTT.

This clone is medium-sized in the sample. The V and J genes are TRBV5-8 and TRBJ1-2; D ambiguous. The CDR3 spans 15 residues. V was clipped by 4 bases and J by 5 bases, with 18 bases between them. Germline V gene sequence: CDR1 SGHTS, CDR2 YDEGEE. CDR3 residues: CASSPRGREDYGYTF. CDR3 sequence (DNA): TGTGCCAGCAGCCCGCGAGGGCGCGAGGATTATGGCTACACCTTC.

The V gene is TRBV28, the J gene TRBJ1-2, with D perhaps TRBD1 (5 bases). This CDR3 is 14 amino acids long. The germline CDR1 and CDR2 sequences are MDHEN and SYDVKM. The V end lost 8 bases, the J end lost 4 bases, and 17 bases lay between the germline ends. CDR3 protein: CASFLGSGRYGYTF. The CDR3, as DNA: TGTGCCAGCTTTTTGGGTTCAGGGCGCTATGGCTACACCTTC.

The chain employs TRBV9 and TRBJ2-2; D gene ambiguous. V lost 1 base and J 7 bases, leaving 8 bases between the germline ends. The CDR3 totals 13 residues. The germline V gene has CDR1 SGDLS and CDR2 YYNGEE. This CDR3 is CASSVLVSGELFF. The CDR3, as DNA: TGTGCCAGCAGCGTATTGGTTAGCGGGGAGCTGTTTTTT. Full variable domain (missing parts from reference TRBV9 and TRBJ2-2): DSGVTQTPKHLITATGQRVTLRCSPRSGDLSVYWYQQSLDQGLQFLIQYYNGEERAKGNILERFSAQQFPDLHSELNLSSLELGDSALYFCASSVLVSGELFFGEGSRLTVL.

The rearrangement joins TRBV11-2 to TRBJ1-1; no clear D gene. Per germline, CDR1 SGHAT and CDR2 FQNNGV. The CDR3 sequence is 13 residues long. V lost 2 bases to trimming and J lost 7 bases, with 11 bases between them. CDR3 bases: TGTGCCAGCAGCTTAATGGTAGCCGGTGAAGCTTTCTTT. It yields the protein CASSLMVAGEAFF. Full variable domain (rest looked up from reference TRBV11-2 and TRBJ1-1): EAGVAQSPRYKIIEKRQSVAFWCNPISGHATLYWYQQILGQGPKLLIQFQNNGVVDDSQLPKDRFSAERLKGVDSTLKIQPAKLEDSAVYLCASSLMVAGEAFFGQGTRLTVV.

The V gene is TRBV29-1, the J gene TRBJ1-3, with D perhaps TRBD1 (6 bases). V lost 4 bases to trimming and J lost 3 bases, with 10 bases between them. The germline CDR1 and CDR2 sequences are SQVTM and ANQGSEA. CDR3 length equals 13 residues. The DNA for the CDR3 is TGCAGCGTTGCTCAGGGGCTTGGAAACACCATATATTTT. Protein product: CSVAQGLGNTIYF.

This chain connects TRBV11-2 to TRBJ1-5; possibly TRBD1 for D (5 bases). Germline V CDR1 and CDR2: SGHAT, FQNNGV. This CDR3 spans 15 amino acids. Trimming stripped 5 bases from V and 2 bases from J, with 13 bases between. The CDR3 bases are TGTGCCAGCAGCGCAGGGTCTTACGGCAATCAGCCCCAGCATTTT. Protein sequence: CASSAGSYGNQPQHF.

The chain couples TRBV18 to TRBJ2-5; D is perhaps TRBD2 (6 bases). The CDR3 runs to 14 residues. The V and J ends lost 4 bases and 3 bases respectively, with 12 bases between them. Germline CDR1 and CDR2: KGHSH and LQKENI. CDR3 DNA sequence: TGTGCCAGCTCACGCGGGGTCAGCGAAGAGACCCAGTACTTC. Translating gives CASSRGVSEETQYF. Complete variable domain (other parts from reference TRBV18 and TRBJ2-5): NAGVMQNPRHLVRRRGQEARLRCSPMKGHSHVYWYRQLPEEGLKFMVYLQKENIIDESGMPKERFSAEFPKEGPSILRIQQVVRGDSAAYFCASSRGVSEETQYFGPGTRLLVL.

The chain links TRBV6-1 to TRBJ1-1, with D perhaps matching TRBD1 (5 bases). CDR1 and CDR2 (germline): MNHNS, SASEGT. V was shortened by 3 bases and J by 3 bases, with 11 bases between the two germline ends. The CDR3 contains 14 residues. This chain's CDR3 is CASSETDWDTEAFF. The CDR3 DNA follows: TGTGCCAGCAGTGAGACAGACTGGGACACTGAAGCTTTCTTT.

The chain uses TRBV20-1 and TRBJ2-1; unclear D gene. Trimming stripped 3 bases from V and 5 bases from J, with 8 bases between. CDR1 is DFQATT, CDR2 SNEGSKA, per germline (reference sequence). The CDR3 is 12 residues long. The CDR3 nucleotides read TGCAGTGCTAGTCGAGACAACAATGAGCAGTTCTTC. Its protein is CSASRDNNEQFF.

CDR3 loop: CASRTTGNGLNTEAFF. The CDR3 nucleotides read TGTGCCAGTAGAACGACAGGGAATGGGCTGAACACTGAAGCTTTCTTT. The chain carries TRBV19 and TRBJ1-1; TRBD1 matches at 7 bases. Germline V lookup: CDR1 LNHDA, CDR2 SQIVND (reference sequence). J gave up 0 bases and V 6 bases, and 10 bases lay outside the gene matches. The CDR3 consists of 16 residues. Looking up the rest from reference TRBV19 and TRBJ1-1 gives the full variable domain: DGGITQSPKYLFRKEGQNVTLSCEQNLNHDAMYWYRQDPGQGLRLIYYSQIVNDFQKGDIAEGYSVSREKKESFPLTVTSAQKNPTAFYLCASRTTGNGLNTEAFFGQGTRLTVV.

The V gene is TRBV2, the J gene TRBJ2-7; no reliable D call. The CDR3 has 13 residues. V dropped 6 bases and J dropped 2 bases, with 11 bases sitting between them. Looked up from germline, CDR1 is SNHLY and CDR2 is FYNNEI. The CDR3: CASRDRLTYEQYF. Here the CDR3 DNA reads TGTGCCAGCAGGGACCGATTAACCTACGAGCAGTACTTC.

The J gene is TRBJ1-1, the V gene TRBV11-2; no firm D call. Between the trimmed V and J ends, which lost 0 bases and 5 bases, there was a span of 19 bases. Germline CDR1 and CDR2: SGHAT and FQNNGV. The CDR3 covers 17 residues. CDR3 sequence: CASSLDRLEVVRTEAFF. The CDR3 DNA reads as TGTGCCAGCAGCTTAGATCGGTTGGAGGTCGTTAGAACTGAAGCTTTCTTT.

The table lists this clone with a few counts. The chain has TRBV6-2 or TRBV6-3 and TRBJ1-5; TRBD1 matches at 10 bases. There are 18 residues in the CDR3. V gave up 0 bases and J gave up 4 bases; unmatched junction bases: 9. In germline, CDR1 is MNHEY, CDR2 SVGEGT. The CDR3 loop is CASSYSTGQGQLNQPQHF. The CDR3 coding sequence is TGTGCCAGCAGTTACTCGACGGGACAGGGGCAATTAAATCAGCCCCAGCATTTT.

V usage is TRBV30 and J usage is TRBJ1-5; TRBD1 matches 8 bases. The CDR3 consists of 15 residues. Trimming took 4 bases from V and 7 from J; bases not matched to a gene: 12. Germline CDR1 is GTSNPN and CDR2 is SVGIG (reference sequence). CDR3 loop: CAWTSTGRGQQPQHF. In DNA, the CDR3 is TGTGCCTGGACTAGTACCGGCAGGGGGCAGCAGCCCCAGCATTTT.

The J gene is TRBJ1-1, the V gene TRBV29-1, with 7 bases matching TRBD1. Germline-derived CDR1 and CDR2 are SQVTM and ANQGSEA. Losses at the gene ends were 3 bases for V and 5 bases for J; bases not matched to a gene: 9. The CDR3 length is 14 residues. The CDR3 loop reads CSVDLDRVGTEAFF. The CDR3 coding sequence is TGCAGCGTTGACCTCGACAGGGTGGGAACTGAAGCTTTCTTT.

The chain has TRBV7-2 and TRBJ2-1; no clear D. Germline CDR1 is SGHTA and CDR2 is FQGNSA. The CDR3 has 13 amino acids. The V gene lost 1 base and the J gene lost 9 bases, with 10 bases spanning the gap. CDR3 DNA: TGTGCCAGCAGCTTAGAATGGTCCGTTGAGCAGTTCTTC. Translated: CASSLEWSVEQFF. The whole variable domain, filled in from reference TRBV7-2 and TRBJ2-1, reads GAGVSQSPSNKVTEKGKDVELRCDPISGHTALYWYRQSLGQGLEFLIYFQGNSAPDKSGLPSDRFSAERTGGSVSTLTIQRTQQEDSAVYLCASSLEWSVEQFFGPGTRLTVL.

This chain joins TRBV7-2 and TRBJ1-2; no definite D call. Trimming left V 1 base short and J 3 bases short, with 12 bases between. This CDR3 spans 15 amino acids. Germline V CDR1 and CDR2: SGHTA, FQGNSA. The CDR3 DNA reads TGTGCCAGCAGCTTAGAGGTGTCGGGATACTATGGCTACACCTTC. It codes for CASSLEVSGYYGYTF.